This T cell receptor beta chain was retrieved from a study of CD4 T cells in relation to SARS-CoV-2 and coronaviruses. The V gene's germline CDR1 is SGHAT and CDR2 FQNNGV. The CDR3 spans 14 residues. Trimming pared 0 bases from V and 9 bases from J, leaving 12 bases between. Deep TCR-beta sequencing used DNA from uncultured naive and memory CD4+ T cells. Sequencing was performed with immunoSEQ multiplex PCR; in TCRdb, only in-frame clones are kept and a portion is missing. The sample includes more than 55,000 clones, roughly 90% of them seen just once. Unexposed donor CD4+ T cells date from 2011-2018, before the COVID-19 pandemic. For this clone: The target antigen is unknown.

Study-wide points: Compared with monoreactive clones, crossreactive clones showed significantly weaker SARS-CoV-2 expansion. No donor gave both pre-pandemic and post-infection samples.

This clonotype originated in a human donor in good health. Sequencing was performed on memory CD4+ T cells from PBMCs. The J gene is TRBJ2-1, the V gene TRBV11-2; a weak D match, TRBD2 (7 bases). For the CDR3, the DNA is TGTGCCAGCAGCTTAGATCGCGGGGGCCCTGAGCAGTTCTTC. This translates into CASSLDRGGPEQFF.